This record concerns one T cell receptor beta chain sequence. The V gene end was trimmed by 4 bases and the J gene end by 5 bases; junction bases not matched to a gene: 4. The CDR3 totals 13 residues. In germline, CDR1 is SEHNR, CDR2 FQNEAQ (reference sequence). An amount of RNA that ranged from roughly 0.45 to 1 ug was reverse transcribed with random hexamers. Multiplex immunoSEQ PCR targeted 54 Vbeta and 13 Jbeta TCR beta segments. In TCRdb, the immunoSEQ multiplex PCR reads were re-called with MiXCR into one record per CDR3 protein. The table shows over 150,000 distinct CDR3 sequences, with around 94% occurring only once. TEMRA cells underwent FACS enrichment and CD8+ and CD4+ T cells underwent negative isolation. This entry belongs to a study of CD8 T cells in Susac syndrome.

Sequenced sample: CD4+ T cells from PBMCs. This TCR was recovered from a human donor with Susac syndrome. This sequence joins TRBV7-9 and TRBJ2-5; TRBD2 agrees at 7 bases. CDR3 sequence reads: CASSSSSGETQYF. In nucleotides, the CDR3 is TGTGCCAGCAGCTCTTCTAGCGGCGAGACCCAGTACTTC. The variable domain in full, with the rest retrieved from reference TRBV7-9 and TRBJ2-5, is DTGVSQNPRHKITKRGQNVTFRCDPISEHNRLYWYRQTLGQGPEFLTYFQNEAQLEKSRLLSDRFSAERPKGSFSTLEIQRTEQGDSAMYLCASSSSSGETQYFGPGTRLLVL.